This paragraph covers one TCR beta chain sequence. The junction had 3 bases not matched to a gene; V was cut back by 1 base and J by 7 bases. Looked up from germline, CDR1 is MGHRA and CDR2 is YSYEKL. The CDR3 covers 14 residues. Original processing notes: Reference gene primer amplification in the assay estimated nucleated cell counts. Data came from immunoSEQ multiplex PCR; TCRdb stores just in-frame clones and leaves some out. V and J calls and clone size are those listed in that table; D and trimming were worked out from the DNA. Among about 210,000 clones listed, 70% to 90% were seen once. These data originate in a study of blood T cell repertoires in COVID-19. Study context: Specimens from acute and convalescent COVID-19 originated in the United States, Italy and Spain. PBMCs, B-cell-depleted T cells, or T cells were the source of the cDNA or gDNA that made up the material.

The TCR sequence derives from a middle-aged woman with acute or convalescent COVID-19. Sequenced: peripheral blood. The J gene is TRBJ2-2, the V gene TRBV4-1; 7 nucleotides match TRBD1. The CDR3: CASSQAGGSGELFF. CDR3 in DNA: TGCGCCAGCAGCCAAGCAGGGGGAAGCGGGGAGCTGTTTTTT.